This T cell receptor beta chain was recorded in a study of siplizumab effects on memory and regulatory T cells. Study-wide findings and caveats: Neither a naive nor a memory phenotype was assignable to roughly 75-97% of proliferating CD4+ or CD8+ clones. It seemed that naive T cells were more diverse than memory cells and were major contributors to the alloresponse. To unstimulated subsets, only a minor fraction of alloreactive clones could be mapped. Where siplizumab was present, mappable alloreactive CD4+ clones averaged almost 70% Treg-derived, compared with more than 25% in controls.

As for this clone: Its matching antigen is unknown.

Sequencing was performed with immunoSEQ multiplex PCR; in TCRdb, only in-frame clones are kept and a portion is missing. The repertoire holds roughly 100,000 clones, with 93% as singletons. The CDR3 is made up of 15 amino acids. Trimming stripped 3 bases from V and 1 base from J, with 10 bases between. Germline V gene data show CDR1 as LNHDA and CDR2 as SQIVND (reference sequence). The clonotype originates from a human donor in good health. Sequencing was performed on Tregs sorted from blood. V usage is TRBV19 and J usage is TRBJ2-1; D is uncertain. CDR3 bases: TGTGCCAGTAGTATGGTCGCACTATCCTACAATGAGCAGTTCTTC. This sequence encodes CASSMVALSYNEQFF.